This is a list of T cell receptor beta chains from one sample in a study of blood T cell repertoires in COVID-19. Only in-frame clones appear in the TCRdb table, and some are missing; sequencing was by immunoSEQ multiplex PCR. The table records approximately 290,000 clones, 89% of them present only once. Sequencing was performed on peripheral blood. These receptors all stem from a woman in her 30s with COVID-19, enrolled during active disease. CDR3s leave out the opening cysteine and the closing phenylalanine or tryptophan.

>TRBJ2-7|TRBV7-8
ASSSLPYEQY
>TRBJ1-2|TRBV18
ASSPRQEVGGYT
>TRBJ2-3|TRBV7-6
ASSSKPSSGGGTDTQY
>TRBJ1-2|TRBV7-8
ASSIGSQGGYGYT
>TRBJ2-1|TRBV6-5
ASSYGGEQF
>TRBJ1-6|TRBV2
ASSERKRQLSLH
>TRBJ2-5|TRBV4-2
ASSQGITSGGPETQY
>TRBJ1-4|TRBV7-9
ASSLLGGGEKLF
>TRBJ1-2|TRBV24-1
ATSDAGRGSLGYT
>TRBJ2-7|TRBV27
ASSLSIGQGRGEQY
>TRBJ1-1|TRBV7-9
ASSLALAGYEAF
>TRBJ2-5|TRBV7-9
ASSLEQAGGRVTQY
>TRBJ1-2|TRBV2
ASTYPPGGHT
>TRBJ2-3|TRBV6-4
ASSPTNIDITDTQY